This TCR beta chain was sequenced in a study of OX40 agonist ivuxolimab in advanced cancers. Whole-study context: Each dose-escalation patient presented with hepatocellular carcinoma, melanoma, renal cell or head and neck cancer. Anti-PD-1, anti-PD-L1 or anti-CTLA-4 therapy given earlier was allowed, and 35% to 50% had some. General observations from the study: The authors also found low normalized T-cell clonal expansion in some nonresponders. In CD8+ T cells, expanded clones were on average more numerous than in CD4+.

Profiled with immunoSEQ multiplex PCR; TCRdb holds only in-frame clones, not every one. The sample includes 15,000 or so clones, 76% of them seen just once. The V gene's germline CDR1 is MRHNA and CDR2 SNTAGT. There are 14 residues in the CDR3. Trimming removed 0 bases at V and 8 bases at J, with 11 bases between. Worth noting for this clone: Antigen: not known.

This sequence originates from an adult with an advanced solid tumor such as melanoma, head and neck, liver or kidney cancer. The chain couples TRBV6-4 to TRBJ2-1, with TRBD2 as a possible D gene (6 bases). The material sequenced was CD4+ or CD8+ T cells sorted from blood, taken in a trial of the OX40 agonist ivuxolimab. CDR3 protein: CASSDSSGADEQFF. CDR3 DNA sequence: TGTGCCAGCAGTGACTCGTCGGGAGCGGATGAGCAGTTCTTC.